Listed here is a single T cell receptor beta chain. Its antigen is currently unknown. The sample originates from a study of CD8+ T cells in alopecia areata. Findings of the study overall: Uncertain still, given a single nonresponder, is whether baseline CD8+ expansion links to response. Relative to mice, TCR sharing across patients was less clear, a difference possibly HLA-related.

Reverse transcription of extracted RNA yielded cDNA, which provided the sequencing template. The data were produced by immunoSEQ multiplex PCR, yet TCRdb's version contains in-frame clones alone and is incomplete. The sample gives under 300,000 clones, 45% to 70% of which show up once; around 0.84% is in the top ten. The CDR3 sequence is 13 residues long. The V and J ends lost 5 bases and 4 bases respectively, with 11 bases between them. The V gene's germline CDR1 is SGHVS and CDR2 FQNEAQ. Sample treatment: oral pan-JAK inhibitor, 5-10 mg twice daily. The rearrangement uses TRBV7-8 and TRBJ1-2; D remains ambiguous. The clonotype was recovered from a human donor with alopecia areata. The sequences come from CD4+ T cells sorted from blood, collected at approximately week 52, from a patient treated with tofacitinib. The CDR3 DNA follows: TGTGCCAGCAGCGGACCCGGCCGCTATGGCTACACCTTC. Its protein is CASSGPGRYGYTF.